The 32 T cell receptor beta chains reported below all come from one sample, sequenced in a study of T cells after yellow fever vaccination. TCRdb called the 5' RACE reads again in MiXCR, with one record for every CDR3 protein. The data hold over 110,000 distinct CDR3 sequences, with about 7.7% observed a single time. The source material was CD4+ T cells sorted from PBMCs, sampled 5 days after the yellow fever booster vaccination. Receptors originate from a man aged 30 to 39 who received the YFV17D yellow fever vaccine.

The chain links TRBV4-3 to TRBJ2-5; 7 nucleotides agree with TRBD1. The CDR3 covers 14 residues. CDR1 is LGHNA and CDR2 is YSLEER in the germline V gene. V dropped 3 bases and J dropped 4; count of bases not matched to a gene: 5. The CDR3, as DNA: TGCGCCAGCAGCCAGAACAGGGGTGCAGAGACCCAGTACTTC. Its translation is CASSQNRGAETQYF.

This clonotype came up many times. The CDR3 is CSVVPGTHTYEQYF. DNA of the CDR3: TGCAGTGTCGTCCCCGGGACCCATACCTACGAGCAGTACTTC. The rearrangement uses TRBV20-1 and TRBJ2-7; D possibly matches TRBD1 or TRBD2 (5 bases each). The CDR3 is made up of 14 amino acids. Germline V lookup: CDR1 DFQATT, CDR2 SNEGSKA (reference sequence). Trimming left V 7 bases short and J 2 bases short, with 18 bases between.

This clonotype was found many times. J is TRBJ2-7 and V is TRBV5-1; 9 positions match TRBD1. Germline V gene data show CDR1 as SGHRS and CDR2 as YFSETQ. The ends lost 4 bases at V and 3 bases at J; junction bases unmatched: 11. CDR3 size: 16 residues. CDR3 loop: CASSALTGGGIYEQYF. The CDR3 DNA is TGCGCCAGCAGCGCACTCACAGGGGGCGGTATCTACGAGCAGTACTTC.

The V call is TRBV7-2, the J call TRBJ2-7; weak D call: TRBD1 (5 bases). V was cut by 5 bases and J by 0 bases, with 14 bases left in between. The CDR3 is 15 amino acids. CDR1 SGHTA and CDR2 FQGNSA come from the germline V gene. DNA for the CDR3: TGTGCCAGCAGCAACGACAGATCCTTCTCCTACGAGCAGTACTTC. Translation gives CASSNDRSFSYEQYF.

This clonotype was counted many times. This chain joins TRBV5-1 and TRBJ2-2; D is possibly TRBD1 (6 bases). The V and J ends lost 7 bases and 5 bases respectively, with 15 bases between them. Germline V gene lookup returns CDR1 SGHRS and CDR2 YFSETQ. The CDR3 totals 14 residues. CDR3 protein: CASRDRPTTGELFF. Here the CDR3 DNA reads TGCGCCAGCCGCGACAGGCCCACTACCGGGGAGCTGTTTTTT.

The table lists this clonotype with many counts. The V gene is TRBV3-1, the J gene TRBJ2-1; 8 nucleotides align to TRBD2. Unmatched junction bases numbered 8, after V lost 4 bases and J lost 3 bases. Germline V CDR1 and CDR2: LGHDT, YNNKEL (reference sequence). The CDR3 runs 16 residues. The CDR3 here is CASSPYGTRDYNEQFF. The CDR3 DNA is TGTGCCAGCAGCCCTTACGGGACTAGAGACTACAATGAGCAGTTCTTC.

This clonotype was picked up many times. The rearrangement uses TRBV5-1 and TRBJ2-7, with 12 nucleotides matching TRBD2. The CDR3 covers 17 residues. CDR1 and CDR2 (germline): SGHRS, YFSETQ. Trimming removed 10 bases from V and 8 bases from J; junction bases left unmatched: 22. The CDR3 sequence is CAPQEHRLAGGGAKQYF. The DNA of the CDR3 is TGCGCCCCTCAAGAACACAGGCTAGCGGGAGGGGGAGCGAAGCAGTACTTC.

Many counts were recorded for this clonotype. The chain links TRBV28 to TRBJ2-1, with TRBD2 matching over 9 bases. The V gene's germline CDR1 is MDHEN and CDR2 SYDVKM. This CDR3 is built from 16 residues. Trimming took 7 bases from V and 8 from J; bases not matched to a gene: 15. Here the CDR3 DNA reads TGTGCCAGCAACGGCGGTCTAGCGGGGACTCGCGATGAGCAGTTCTTC. Translation: CASNGGLAGTRDEQFF.

This clonotype was counted a single time. Possible read error: a much larger clone is one base away. This chain joins TRBV12-3 or TRBV12-4 and TRBJ2-1; no reliable D call. This CDR3 comprises 12 residues. Written as DNA, the CDR3 is TGTGCCAGCAGTTTGGGTTACGGTGAGCAGTTATTC. Its translation is CASSLGYGEQLF.

This clonotype has a count of ten or more. CDR3 nucleotides: TGTGCCAGCAGCTTGCGACAGCCGCCCCACACTGAAGCTTTCTTT. It translates to CASSLRQPPHTEAFF. V usage is TRBV5-6 and J usage is TRBJ1-1; D perhaps matches TRBD1 (5 bases). V lost 1 base, J lost 3 bases, and 13 bases lay in between. Germline lookup yields CDR1 SGHDT and CDR2 YYEEEE. The CDR3 has 15 residues.

This clonotype has at least ten counts. This sequence joins TRBV15 and TRBJ1-1; D is unresolved. Germline values: CDR1 LNHNV, CDR2 YYDKDF (reference sequence). Trimming removed 7 bases at V and 2 bases at J, with 2 bases between. This CDR3 spans 10 amino acids. CDR3 nucleotides: TGTGCCACCACAAACACTGAAGCTTTCTTT. Protein: CATTNTEAFF.

This clonotype was counted ten times or more. The V call is TRBV20-1, the J call TRBJ2-1; 12 bases line up with TRBD1. This CDR3 is built from 15 residues. The V gene's germline CDR1 is DFQATT and CDR2 SNEGSKA (reference sequence). V trimming: 3 bases; J trimming: 7 bases; junction bases outside the gene matches: 7. CDR3: CSARTGTGGGNEQFF. Written as DNA, the CDR3 is TGCAGTGCTAGGACCGGGACAGGGGGCGGAAATGAGCAGTTCTTC.

This clonotype occurred once. Being one base from a much bigger clone, this may be a read error. The chain uses TRBV29-1 and TRBJ2-5; 7 nucleotides agree with TRBD2. With 6 bases clipped from V and 9 bases from J, the junction kept 22 bases outside the gene matches. The CDR3 has 16 amino acids. Germline V gene lookup returns CDR1 SQVTM and CDR2 ANQGSEA. The CDR3 nucleotides read TGCAGCGTGGACCCCTGCGACCCAATGACCCGGGGGGCCCAGTACTTC. Translation gives CSVDPCDPMTRGAQYF.

The chain recombines TRBV7-2 with TRBJ2-5; 7 positions agree with TRBD1. Germline trimming cut 6 bases from V and 5 bases from J; bases unmatched to any gene: 9. There are 14 residues in the CDR3. Per the germline V gene, CDR1 is SGHTA and CDR2 is FQGNSA. DNA for the CDR3: TGTGCCAGCAGTACGACAGGGAGTTGGGAGACCCAGTACTTC. Protein sequence: CASSTTGSWETQYF.

The rearrangement links TRBV4-3 to TRBJ1-1, with a tentative D call TRBD1 (5 bases). The CDR3 is 16 amino acids. Germline V gene sequence: CDR1 LGHNA, CDR2 YSLEER. V was pared by 0 bases and J by 0 bases, with 11 bases between. CDR3 protein: CASSQDLSGMNTEAFF. CDR3 sequence (DNA): TGCGCCAGCAGCCAAGATCTCTCAGGGATGAACACTGAAGCTTTCTTT.

This clonotype was found many times. This chain links TRBV28 with TRBJ1-5; tentative D call: TRBD1 (5 bases). Deletions cut 8 bases from V and 8 bases from J, with 16 bases between. The CDR3 loop spans 13 amino acids. Germline V gene sequence: CDR1 MDHEN, CDR2 SYDVKM. The CDR3 region is CASRGTHGEPQHF. The CDR3 bases are TGTGCCAGCCGAGGGACCCATGGGGAGCCCCAGCATTTT.

This clonotype showed up many times. CDR3 bases: TGTGCCAGCAGCACCCCCCGCGGCTCGCTGTCTTACAATGAGCAGTTCTTC. Its protein is CASSTPRGSLSYNEQFF. The chain has TRBV5-6 and TRBJ2-1; no clear D gene. The CDR3 is 17 residues long. Deletions cut 4 bases from V and 4 bases from J, with 21 bases between. Germline CDR1 is SGHDT and CDR2 is YYEEEE.

Many counts were recorded for this clonotype. The V call is TRBV7-9, the J call TRBJ2-3; D may be TRBD1 (6 bases). V was cut by 3 bases and J by 12 bases, with 13 bases left in between. Per germline, CDR1 SEHNR and CDR2 FQNEAQ (reference sequence). The CDR3 has 12 residues. This CDR3 reads CASSFGQTGQYF. The CDR3 DNA follows: TGTGCCAGCAGCTTTGGACAGACGGGACAGTATTTT.

This clonotype occurred many times. The chain combines TRBV7-8 with TRBJ2-2; a possible D gene is TRBD2 (7 bases). The CDR3 sequence is 20 residues long. Germline CDR1 reads SGHVS; CDR2 reads FQNEAQ. The V end lost 1 base, the J end lost 6 bases, and 27 bases lay between the germline ends. The CDR3 here is CASSLGRTRTYRGSPGELFF. CDR3 nucleotides: TGTGCCAGCAGCTTAGGGCGGACTAGGACCTATAGGGGGAGTCCCGGGGAGCTGTTTTTT.

This clonotype was counted at least ten times. The rearrangement links TRBV7-2 to TRBJ2-3; unclear D gene. The CDR3 has 15 amino acids. V lost 5 bases and J 2 bases, leaving 14 bases between the germline ends. The germline V gene encodes CDR1 SGHTA and CDR2 FQGNSA. CDR3 DNA sequence: TGTGCCAGCAGCGTACCCTCGGGTCTCACAGATACGCAGTATTTT. As protein: CASSVPSGLTDTQYF. The full variable domain, rest sourced from reference TRBV7-2 and TRBJ2-3, is GAGVSQSPSNKVTEKGKDVELRCDPISGHTALYWYRQSLGQGLEFLIYFQGNSAPDKSGLPSDRFSAERTGGSVSTLTIQRTQQEDSAVYLCASSVPSGLTDTQYFGPGTRLTVL.

This clonotype was found many times. The chain combines TRBV28 with TRBJ2-3; the match to TRBD2 covers 9 bases. The V gene's germline CDR1 is MDHEN and CDR2 SYDVKM. The CDR3 is 18 amino acids. Trimming cost V 2 bases and J 3 bases; bases outside gene matches: 12. CDR3 region: CASSLGRTSVPGTDTQYF. The CDR3 DNA follows: TGTGCCAGCAGTTTAGGCAGGACTAGCGTTCCTGGTACAGATACGCAGTATTTT.

This clonotype was recorded many times. The CDR3 nucleotides are TGTGCCAGCAGTTACAGCCCGGTAGGAGAAAAACTGTTTTTT. Translating gives CASSYSPVGEKLFF. The J gene is TRBJ1-4, the V gene TRBV6-5; D not certain. V was clipped by 2 bases and J by 8 bases, with 12 bases between them. Per germline, CDR1 MNHEY and CDR2 SVGAGI. The CDR3 loop spans 14 amino acids.

At least ten counts were recorded for this clonotype. The chain employs TRBV7-9 and TRBJ1-3; D is undetermined. Trimming pared 5 bases from V and 0 bases from J, leaving 5 bases between. This CDR3 is built from 13 residues. Germline loops: CDR1 SEHNR, CDR2 FQNEAQ (reference sequence). CDR3 sequence reads: CASSPGSGNTIYF. As DNA, the CDR3 is TGTGCCAGCAGCCCGGGCTCTGGAAACACCATATATTTT. The complete variable domain, with remaining parts taken from reference TRBV7-9 and TRBJ1-3, reads DTGVSQNPRHKITKRGQNVTFRCDPISEHNRLYWYRQTLGQGPEFLTYFQNEAQLEKSRLLSDRFSAERPKGSFSTLEIQRTEQGDSAMYLCASSPGSGNTIYFGEGSWLTVV.

In its sample, this clonotype was seen many times. The V and J genes are TRBV10-3 and TRBJ2-5, with 11 bases that match TRBD2. This CDR3 spans 16 amino acids. V dropped 2 bases and J dropped 2; count of bases not matched to a gene: 4. Germline V gene sequence: CDR1 ENHRY, CDR2 SYGVKD. Here the CDR3 reads CAISEPLAGEQETQYF. CDR3 coding DNA: TGTGCCATCAGTGAGCCACTAGCGGGAGAGCAAGAGACCCAGTACTTC.

There are many counts of this clonotype. The chain carries TRBV9 and TRBJ1-2, with 7 bases aligning to TRBD1. The V segment lost 0 bases and the J segment 6 bases; nucleotides outside the gene matches: 5. The CDR3 sequence is 14 residues long. Germline V lookup: CDR1 SGDLS, CDR2 YYNGEE. The DNA of the CDR3 is TGTGCCAGCAGCGTAGCTGGACAGGCGGATGGCTACACCTTC. As protein: CASSVAGQADGYTF.

This clonotype has ten or more counts. The chain joins TRBV20-1 to TRBJ2-7, with TRBD2 matching 9 bases. Germline CDR1 reads DFQATT; CDR2 reads SNEGSKA (reference sequence). CDR3 length: 14 amino acids. J gave up 2 bases and V 5 bases, and 7 bases lay outside the gene matches. The CDR3 nucleotides are TGCAGTGCTTCCCCTAGCGGGGACGCCTACGAGCAGTACTTC. Its protein product is CSASPSGDAYEQYF.

This clonotype was seen repeatedly, ten times or more. This rearrangement joins TRBV25-1 to TRBJ2-7; D is undetermined. Germline V gives CDR1 MGHDK, CDR2 SYGVNS. This CDR3 region has 11 residues. V lost 6 bases, J lost 4 bases, and 7 bases lay in between. Here the CDR3 reads CASREGYEQYF. CDR3 DNA: TGTGCCAGCAGGGAAGGGTACGAGCAGTACTTC.

This clonotype has at least ten counts. The genes are TRBV18 and TRBJ2-7, with D perhaps TRBD1 or TRBD2 (5 bases each). CDR3 length: 13 amino acids. The ends were cut back, 4 bases at V and 4 bases at J, with 11 bases in the middle. CDR1 KGHSH and CDR2 LQKENI come from the germline V gene. The CDR3 region has the DNA TGTGCCAGCTCACGGGAGAGACAGTACGAGCAGTACTTC. Translation gives CASSRERQYEQYF.

This clonotype was seen many times. This rearrangement joins TRBV10-2 to TRBJ2-1, with 8 bases aligning to TRBD2. Germline loops: CDR1 WSHSY, CDR2 SAAADI. CDR3 length: 17 residues. The V gene end was trimmed by 4 bases and the J gene end by 5 bases; junction bases not matched to a gene: 13. The CDR3 sequence: CASSAPKSAGENNEQFF. CDR3 DNA: TGCGCCAGCAGTGCCCCGAAATCAGCGGGAGAGAACAATGAGCAGTTCTTC.

There are many counts of this clonotype. This chain links TRBV7-9 with TRBJ2-1; 8 bases match TRBD1. The CDR3 has 11 residues. The J segment lost 12 bases and the V segment lost 5 bases, leaving 3 bases of the junction unmatched. Germline-derived CDR1 and CDR2 are SEHNR and FQNEAQ (reference sequence). For the CDR3, the DNA is TGTGCCAGCAGCACCGGGACAGGGCAGTTCTTC. Encoded protein: CASSTGTGQFF.

This clonotype was counted at least ten times. The chain joins TRBV18 to TRBJ2-3; tentative D call: TRBD1 (6 bases). This CDR3 region has 13 residues. The V and J ends lost 3 bases and 4 bases respectively, with 8 bases between them. CDR1 and CDR2 from the germline V gene are KGHSH and LQKENI. DNA for the CDR3: TGTGCCAGCTCACCCCAGGGGCCAGATACGCAGTATTTT. It is translated as CASSPQGPDTQYF.

The chain employs TRBV6-2 or TRBV6-3 and TRBJ2-1; 14 nucleotides align to TRBD2. The CDR3 consists of 22 residues. Per germline, CDR1 MNHEY and CDR2 SVGEGT. The trim removed 2 bases at V and 4 bases at J, leaving 19 bases unmatched. CDR3: CASSYQLKPGLAGDNSYNEQFF. The CDR3 DNA reads as TGTGCCAGCAGTTACCAATTGAAGCCGGGACTAGCGGGAGACAACTCTTACAATGAGCAGTTCTTC.